This TCR beta chain stems from a study of cytomegalovirus exposure and HLA in healthy donors. Clones were read by immunoSEQ multiplex PCR, and TCRdb kept only the in-frame ones, dropping some. This sample has 55,000 to 80,000 clones; just under 95% occur once, and the top ten carry 1.2% to 1.5%. As for this clone: Other nucleotide sequences from this sample produce the same CDR3.

V gave up 2 bases and J gave up 1 base, with 7 bases separating them. CDR1 SGDLS and CDR2 YYNGEE come from the germline V gene. The CDR3 totals 13 residues. Sequenced material: PBMCs. The source of this sequence is a man between 18 and 35 years old in good health and CMV-seropositive. This rearrangement joins TRBV9 to TRBJ2-7; D ambiguous. This chain's CDR3 is CASSVSGSYEQYF. Written as DNA, the CDR3 is TGTGCCAGCAGCGTGTCAGGATCCTACGAGCAGTACTTC.